The T cell receptor beta chain under discussion was sequenced for a study of identical twins. General observations from the study: Fewer insertions marked abundant cord blood beta clonotypes; young adult naive trended weakly, memory not at all.

Germline CDR1 reads DFQATT; CDR2 reads SNEGSKA (reference sequence). The CDR3 is 14 residues long. The V end lost 6 bases, the J end lost 8 bases, and 20 bases lay between the germline ends. One entry per CDR3 protein, called by TCRdb with MiXCR from the 5' RACE reads. The sample carries 450,000 or so distinct CDR3 sequences, 24% recorded once. Details on this clonotype: Antigen specificity is unknown.

Another study also made use of these data, one on T cells expressing NK-cell markers. This second study notes: Cells sorted as CD3+CD56+NKG2C+, CD3+CD56+NKG2C- and CD3+CD56-NKG2C+ T cells supplied the TCR beta repertoires. Of CD8+ T cells, about 1.0-8% belonged to dominant NKG2C+ clonotypes in roughly 6 donors. The study left the HCMV specificity of expanded NKG2C+ T cell clones unresolved.

This receptor was identified in a young woman in good health. The sample was CD4+ T cells sorted from blood. The chain recombines TRBV20-1 with TRBJ2-1; D may be TRBD1 (6 bases). The CDR3 loop reads CSASTGKGRHEQFF. The CDR3 DNA follows: TGCAGTGCATCAACAGGGAAGGGCCGTCATGAGCAGTTCTTC.